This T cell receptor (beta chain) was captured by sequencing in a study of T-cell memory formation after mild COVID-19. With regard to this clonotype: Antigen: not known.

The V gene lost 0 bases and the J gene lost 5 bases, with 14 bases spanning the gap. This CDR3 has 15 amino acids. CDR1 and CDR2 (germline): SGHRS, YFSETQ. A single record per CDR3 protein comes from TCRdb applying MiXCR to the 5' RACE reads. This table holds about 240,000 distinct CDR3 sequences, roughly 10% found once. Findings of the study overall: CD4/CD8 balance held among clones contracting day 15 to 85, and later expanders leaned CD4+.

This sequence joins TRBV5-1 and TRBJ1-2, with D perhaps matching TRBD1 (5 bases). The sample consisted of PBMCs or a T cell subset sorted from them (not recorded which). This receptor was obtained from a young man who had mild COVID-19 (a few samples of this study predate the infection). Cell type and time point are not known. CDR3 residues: CASSLEGPSYYGYTF. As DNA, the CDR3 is TGCGCCAGCAGCTTGGAGGGACCTTCCTATTATGGCTACACCTTC.